This note documents a single TCR beta chain sequence. The target antigen is unknown. These data are taken from a study of cytomegalovirus exposure and HLA in healthy donors. Study-wide points: Previously analyzed data showed that most TCR beta V segments were productive at a frequency of about 90% or about 30%. Some segments of the V type, notably TRBV6-2 and TRBV6-3, were excluded as indistinguishable. Per a later analysis, 15,000 to 20,000 TCR beta sequences showed association with HLA alleles at 0.05 false discovery rate.

PCR involved 60 Vbeta and 13 Jbeta primers. Produced via immunoSEQ multiplex PCR; TCRdb's table is partial and in-frame only. There are more than 90,000 clones in the sample; approximately 80% occur only once, and about 0.71% lies in the top ten. Per the germline V gene, CDR1 is LNHDA and CDR2 is SQIVND (reference sequence). After removal of 6 bases from V and 4 bases from J, the junction contained 5 bases not matched to a gene. This CDR3 region has 14 residues. The genes are TRBV19 and TRBJ1-1, with 10 bases identical to TRBD1. This receptor was obtained from a woman in her fifties or sixties in good health and CMV-seronegative. The source material was PBMCs. This chain's CDR3 is CASSAGTGVTEAFF. CDR3 coding DNA: TGTGCCAGTAGCGCCGGGACAGGGGTCACTGAAGCTTTCTTT. Full variable domain (outside the CDR3, taken from reference TRBV19 and TRBJ1-1): DGGITQSPKYLFRKEGQNVTLSCEQNLNHDAMYWYRQDPGQGLRLIYYSQIVNDFQKGDIAEGYSVSREKKESFPLTVTSAQKNPTAFYLCASSAGTGVTEAFFGQGTRLTVV.